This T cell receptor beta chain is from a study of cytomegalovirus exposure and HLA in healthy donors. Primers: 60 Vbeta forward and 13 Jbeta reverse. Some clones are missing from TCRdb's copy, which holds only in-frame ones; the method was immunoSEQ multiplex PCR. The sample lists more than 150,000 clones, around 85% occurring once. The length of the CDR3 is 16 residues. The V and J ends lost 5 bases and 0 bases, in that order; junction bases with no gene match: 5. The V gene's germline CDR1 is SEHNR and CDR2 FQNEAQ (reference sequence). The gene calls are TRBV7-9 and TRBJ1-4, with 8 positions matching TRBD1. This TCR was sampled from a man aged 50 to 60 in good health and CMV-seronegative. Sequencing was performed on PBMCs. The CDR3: CASSGAGGATNEKLFF. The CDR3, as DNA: TGTGCCAGCAGCGGAGCAGGGGGCGCAACTAATGAAAAACTGTTTTTT.